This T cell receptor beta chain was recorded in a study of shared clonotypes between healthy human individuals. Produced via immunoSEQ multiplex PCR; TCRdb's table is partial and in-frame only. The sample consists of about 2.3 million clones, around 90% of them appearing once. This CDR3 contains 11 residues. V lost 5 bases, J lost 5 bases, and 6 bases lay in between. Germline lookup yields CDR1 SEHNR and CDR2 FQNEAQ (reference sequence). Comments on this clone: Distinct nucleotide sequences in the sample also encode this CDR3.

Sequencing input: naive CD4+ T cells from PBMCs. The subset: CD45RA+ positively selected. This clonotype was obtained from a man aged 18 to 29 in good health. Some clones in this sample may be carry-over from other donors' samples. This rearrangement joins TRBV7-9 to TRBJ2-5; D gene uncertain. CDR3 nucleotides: TGTGCCAGCAGCGCAGGCGAGACCCAGTACTTC. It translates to CASSAGETQYF.